This entry features one T cell receptor (beta chain) sequence. Its matching antigen is unknown. Produced via immunoSEQ multiplex PCR; TCRdb's table is partial and in-frame only. The data hold more than 65,000 clones, with 70% to 90% observed a single time. This record comes from a study of graft-versus-host responses after intestinal transplantation. Study information: Each transplant was multivisceral, liver-intestinal, or isolated intestinal. Study-level findings and limits: The marrow of recipients harbored GvH clones, and ileum or blood showed some of them first.

Material: unstimulated CD4+ T cells sorted from spleen or lymph node cells, obtained before intestinal transplant. The TCR comes from a human donor who received an intestinal transplant.

CDR3 residues: CASSHLPFSGSGNEQFF. The CDR3 coding sequence is TGTGCCAGCAGCCATCTACCCTTCAGCGGGAGCGGCAATGAGCAGTTCTTC. This rearrangement joins TRBV14 to TRBJ2-1; the match to TRBD2 covers 8 bases. Germline values: CDR1 SGHDN, CDR2 FVKESK. This CDR3 spans 17 amino acids. V lost 3 bases, J lost 6 bases, and 13 bases stayed unmatched.